The sequence of this T cell receptor beta chain was determined in a study of post-analysis software for immune sequencing data. The study's findings and limits: Batch-mates among the samples co-clustered strongly by F measure. Controls showed significantly higher normalized Chao1 diversity than did multiple sclerosis patients. Higher frequency in patients than in controls was seen for a handful of TRBV segments, with TRBV5-6, TRBV5-1 and TRBV20-1 among them.

CDR3 length equals 20 residues. The V and J ends lost 4 bases and 3 bases, in that order; junction bases with no gene match: 12. For this clonotype: No antigen is known for it.

cDNA libraries of TCR beta carried unique molecular identifiers. TCRdb itself ran the PCR reads through MiXCR, one entry per CDR3 protein. The sample holds 650,000 to 900,000 distinct CDR3 sequences, 40% to 55% seen once. The specimen was blood. The sequence came from a girl aged 10-17 years with multiple sclerosis. The chain employs TRBV12-3 or TRBV12-4 and TRBJ2-2; 15 bases fit TRBD2. CDR3 protein: CASSSPDPGLAGGDTGELFF. CDR3 nucleotide sequence: TGTGCCAGCAGTTCCCCTGACCCGGGACTAGCGGGGGGAGACACCGGGGAGCTGTTTTTT.